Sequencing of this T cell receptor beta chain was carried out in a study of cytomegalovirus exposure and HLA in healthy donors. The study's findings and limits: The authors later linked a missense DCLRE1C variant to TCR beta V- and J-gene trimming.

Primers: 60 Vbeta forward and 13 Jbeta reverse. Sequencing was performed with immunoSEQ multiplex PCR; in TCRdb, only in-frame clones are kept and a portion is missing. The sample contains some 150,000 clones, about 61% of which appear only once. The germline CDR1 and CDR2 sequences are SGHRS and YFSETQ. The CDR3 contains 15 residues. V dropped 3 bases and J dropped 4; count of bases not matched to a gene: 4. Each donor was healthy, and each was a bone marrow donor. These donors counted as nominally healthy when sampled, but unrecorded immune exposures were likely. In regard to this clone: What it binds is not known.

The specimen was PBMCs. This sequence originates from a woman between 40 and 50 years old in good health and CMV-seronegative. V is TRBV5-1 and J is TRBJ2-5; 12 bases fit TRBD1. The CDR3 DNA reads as TGCGCCAGCAGCTGGGGACAGGGGGCCGTAGAGACCCAGTACTTC. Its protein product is CASSWGQGAVETQYF.